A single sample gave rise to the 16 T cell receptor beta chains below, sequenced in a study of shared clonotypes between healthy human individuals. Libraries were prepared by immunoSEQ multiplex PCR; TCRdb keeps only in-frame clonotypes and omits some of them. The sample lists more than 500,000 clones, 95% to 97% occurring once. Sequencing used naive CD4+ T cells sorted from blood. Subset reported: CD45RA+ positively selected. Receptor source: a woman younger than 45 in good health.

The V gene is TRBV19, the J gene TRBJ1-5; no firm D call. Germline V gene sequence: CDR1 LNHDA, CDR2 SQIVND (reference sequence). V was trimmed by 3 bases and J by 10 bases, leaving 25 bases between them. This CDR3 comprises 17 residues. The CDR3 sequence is CASSIRGLGQTTIPQHF. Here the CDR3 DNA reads TGTGCCAGTAGTATTCGCGGCTTGGGCCAGACAACAATACCCCAGCATTTT.

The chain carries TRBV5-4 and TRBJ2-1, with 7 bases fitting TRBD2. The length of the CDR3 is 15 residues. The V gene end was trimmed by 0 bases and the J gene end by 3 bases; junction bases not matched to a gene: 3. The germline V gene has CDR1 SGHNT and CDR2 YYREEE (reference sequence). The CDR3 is CASSLGAGDYNEQFF. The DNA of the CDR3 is TGTGCCAGCAGCTTGGGTGCGGGAGACTACAATGAGCAGTTCTTC.

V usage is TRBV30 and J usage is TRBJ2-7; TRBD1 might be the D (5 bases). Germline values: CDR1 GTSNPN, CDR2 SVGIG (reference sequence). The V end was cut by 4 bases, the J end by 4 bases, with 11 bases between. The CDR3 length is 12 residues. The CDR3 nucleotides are TGTGCCTGGAAAGGGGCTAGTTACGAGCAGTACTTC. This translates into CAWKGASYEQYF.

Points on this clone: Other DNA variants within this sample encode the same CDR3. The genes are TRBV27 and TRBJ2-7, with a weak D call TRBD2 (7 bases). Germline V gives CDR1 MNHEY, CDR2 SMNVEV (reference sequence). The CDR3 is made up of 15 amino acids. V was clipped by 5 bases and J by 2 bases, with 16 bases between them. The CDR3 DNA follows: TGTGCCAGCAGTCACGGGGGGCCTTCCCCCTACGAGCAGTACTTC. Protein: CASSHGGPSPYEQYF.

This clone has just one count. CDR3 residues: CASSLLGSGLVDTQYF. DNA for the CDR3: TGTGCCAGCAGTCTCCTGGGTAGCGGGCTCGTAGATACGCAGTATTTT. The genes are TRBV28 and TRBJ2-3, with 7 bases lining up with TRBD2. The CDR3 consists of 16 residues. CDR1 is MDHEN and CDR2 is SYDVKM in the germline V gene. The V gene end was trimmed by 5 bases and the J gene end by 5 bases; junction bases not matched to a gene: 13.

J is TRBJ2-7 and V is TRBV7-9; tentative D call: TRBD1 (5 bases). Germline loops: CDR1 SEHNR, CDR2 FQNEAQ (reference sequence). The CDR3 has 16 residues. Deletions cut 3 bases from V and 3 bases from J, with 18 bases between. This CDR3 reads CASSFQGARAYYEQYF. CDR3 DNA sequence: TGTGCCAGCAGCTTTCAGGGTGCACGGGCTTACTACGAGCAGTACTTC.

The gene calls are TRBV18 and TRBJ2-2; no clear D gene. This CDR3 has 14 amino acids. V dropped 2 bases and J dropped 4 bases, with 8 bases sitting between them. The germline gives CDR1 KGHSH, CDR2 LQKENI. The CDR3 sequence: CASSPTYPTGELFF. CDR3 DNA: TGTGCCAGCTCACCAACTTACCCCACCGGGGAGCTGTTTTTT.

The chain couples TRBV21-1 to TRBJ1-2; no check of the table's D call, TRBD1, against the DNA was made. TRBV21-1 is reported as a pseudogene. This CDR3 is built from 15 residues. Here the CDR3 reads CASRNTHPGGYGYTF. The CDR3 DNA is TGTGCCAGCAGGAACACGCATCCAGGGGGCTATGGCTACACCTTC.

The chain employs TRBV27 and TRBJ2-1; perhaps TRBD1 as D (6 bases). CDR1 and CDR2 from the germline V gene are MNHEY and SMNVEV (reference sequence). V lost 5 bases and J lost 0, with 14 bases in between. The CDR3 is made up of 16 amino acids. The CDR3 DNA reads TGTGCCAGCAGTCCAGCAGGGGTTGGCTCCTACAATGAGCAGTTCTTC. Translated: CASSPAGVGSYNEQFF.

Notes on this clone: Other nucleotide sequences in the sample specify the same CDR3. This CDR3 reads CASSPGAYEQYF. The CDR3 DNA reads TGCGCCAGCAGCCCAGGGGCCTACGAGCAGTACTTC. The chain is built from TRBV5-1 and TRBJ2-7; D possibly corresponds to TRBD1 (6 bases). The CDR3 extends over 12 amino acids. The ends were cut back, 4 bases at V and 2 bases at J, with 7 bases in the middle. Germline CDR1 and CDR2: SGHRS and YFSETQ.

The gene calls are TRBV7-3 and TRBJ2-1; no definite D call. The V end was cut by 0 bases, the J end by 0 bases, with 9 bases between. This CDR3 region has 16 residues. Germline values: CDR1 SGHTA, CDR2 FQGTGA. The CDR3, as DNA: TGTGCCAGCAGCTTAACGACTCCGGCCTCCTACAATGAGCAGTTCTTC. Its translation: CASSLTTPASYNEQFF.

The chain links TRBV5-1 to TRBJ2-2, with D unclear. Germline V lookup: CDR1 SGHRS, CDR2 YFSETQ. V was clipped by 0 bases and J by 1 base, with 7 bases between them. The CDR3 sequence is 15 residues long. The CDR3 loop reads CASSLVALNTGELFF. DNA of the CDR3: TGCGCCAGCAGCTTGGTTGCTTTGAACACCGGGGAGCTGTTTTTT.

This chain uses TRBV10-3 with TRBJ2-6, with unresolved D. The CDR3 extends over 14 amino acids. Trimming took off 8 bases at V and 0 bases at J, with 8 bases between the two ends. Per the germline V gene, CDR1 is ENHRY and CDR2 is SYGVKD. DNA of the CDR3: TGTGCCATCGGGAACGGCTCTGGGGCCAACGTCCTGACTTTC. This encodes CAIGNGSGANVLTF.

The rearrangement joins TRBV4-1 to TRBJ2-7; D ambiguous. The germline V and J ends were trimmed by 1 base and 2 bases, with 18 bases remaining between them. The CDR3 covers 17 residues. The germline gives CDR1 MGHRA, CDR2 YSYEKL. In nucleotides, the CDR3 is TGCGCCAGCAGCCAAGGAAATATCCTCACCCCAACCTACGAGCAGTACTTC. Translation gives CASSQGNILTPTYEQYF.

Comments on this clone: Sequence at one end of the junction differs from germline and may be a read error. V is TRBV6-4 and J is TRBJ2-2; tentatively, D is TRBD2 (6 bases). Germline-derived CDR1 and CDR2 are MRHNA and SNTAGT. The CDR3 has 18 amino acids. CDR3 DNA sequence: TGTGCCAGCAGTGAGAGGGACTGTCGTGCGGGTATACACCGGGGAGCTGTTTTT. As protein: CASSERDCRAGIHRGAVF.

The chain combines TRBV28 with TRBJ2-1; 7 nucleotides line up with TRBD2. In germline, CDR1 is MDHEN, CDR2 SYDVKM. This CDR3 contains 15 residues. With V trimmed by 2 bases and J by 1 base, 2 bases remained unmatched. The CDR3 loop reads CASSLGGGSYNEQFF. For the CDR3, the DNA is TGTGCCAGCAGTTTAGGGGGGGGGTCCTACAATGAGCAGTTCTTC. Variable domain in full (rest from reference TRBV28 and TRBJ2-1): DVKVTQSSRYLVKRTGEKVFLECVQDMDHENMFWYRQDPGLGLRLIYFSYDVKMKEKGDIPEGYSVSREKKERFSLILESASTNQTSMYLCASSLGGGSYNEQFFGPGTRLTVL.